This record concerns one T cell receptor (beta chain) sequence. The record originates from a study of T cell clonotyping in hematopoietic cell transplantation. From germline, CDR1 is LNHDA and CDR2 SQIVND (reference sequence). V lost 1 base and J lost 5, with 11 bases in between. The CDR3 spans 14 residues. Clones were read by immunoSEQ multiplex PCR, and TCRdb kept only the in-frame ones, dropping some. Among tens of thousands of clones, about 95% were seen once, and the ten largest hold roughly 1.7%. Time point meaning: recipient sample about 28 days before transplant, after cytoreduction. Recipient blood drawn about 28 days pretransplant and days 30, 100, 180 after.

The chain joins TRBV19 to TRBJ2-5; D not certain. The receptor comes from a woman aged 45-65 years with acute myeloid leukemia. Some clones in this sample may be carry-over from other donors' samples. The sample here was peripheral blood mononuclear cells, taken before stem cell transplant. The CDR3 DNA sequence: TGTGCCAGTAGTATAGGTGGCAAAGGGGAGACCCAGTACTTC. It specifies CASSIGGKGETQYF.